This T cell receptor (beta chain) derives from a study of blood T cell repertoires in COVID-19 (TCRdb year 2020). At the level of the whole study: Samples covering the acute and convalescent phases of COVID-19 were provided by collaborators in the United States, Italy and Spain. The material from the prospective study consisted of cDNA or gDNA derived from T cells, B-cell-depleted T cells, or PBMCs. Deeply sampled blood TCRbeta repertoires from subjects exposed to, actively infected with, or recovered from COVID-19 were included in the dataset. The repertoires were released in a freely available public database intended as a resource for research on the immune response to SARS-CoV-2. Samples came from the ongoing ImmuneRACE study (first 160 participants) plus 1,254 subjects from 6 global collaborators. Sample metadata almost always included a de-identified subject ID, COVID-19 status, age in years and sex. Where available, HLA class I and class II types were obtained from metadata supplied by the sample provider rather than from assay-based typing. What the study reported, not specific to this receptor: How much clinical and demographic metadata was included differed by source and by participant, and the metadata was provided uncurated.

Relative to germline, V is 0 bases shorter and J is 2 bases shorter, with 7 bases between their ends. The CDR1 and CDR2 encoded by the germline V gene are MNHEY and SVGAGI. Spanning cysteine to phenylalanine, the CDR3 consists of 14 amino acids. The CDR3 DNA has 42 bases and is translated from base 1. TCRbeta CDR3 regions were amplified from genomic DNA by means of the immunoSEQ Assay, a bias-controlled multiplex PCR. The study's processing was this. Within the assay, amplification of reference gene primers was used to estimate how many nucleated cells each sample contained. To quantify the absolute abundance of each unique TCRbeta CDR3 rearrangement, sequence reads were collapsed and filtered. For each sample, productive Simpson clonality was calculated as the square root of Simpson's diversity index over productive rearrangements. TCRdb stores this immuneACCESS table with in-frame sequences only. Part of the clones is absent; in the studies checked, under half of the shortfall reflects unresolved V genes, and no reason is known for the rest. The V and J calls and clone size are taken from that table; D and trimming were inferred from the DNA. Within this sample are under 200,000 clones, with 75% to 85% of them counted one time only. The top ten hold about 3.4% of the sample.

Participants in the prospective study were enrolled through a virtual design, were aged roughly 18 to 95 years, and lived in 24 United States geographic areas. Cohort assignment in the prospective study relied on participant-reported clinical history from a screening survey and a study questionnaire. ImmuneRACE Cohort 3 recovered participants were defined by two consecutive negative NP/OP PCR tests, healthcare professional clearance, or symptom resolution. Each participant in the prospective study had whole blood, serum and a nasopharyngeal or oropharyngeal swab collected by mobile phlebotomists. Participants in the prospective study had the option to provide additional blood draws and questionnaires over a 2-month period. Prospective study blood samples were shipped either frozen or at room temperature before DNA extraction. To note about this clone: It lacks a known antigen. No much larger clonotype is one base removed from it; base qualities were not supplied.

Material: PBMCs or T cells enriched from blood (not recorded which). This clonotype was sampled from a woman in her fifties or sixties who had recovered from COVID-19. The V and J segments used are TRBV6-5 and TRBJ2-5; D gene: possibly TRBD1, on 6 matching bases. Read as DNA, the sequence is TGTGCCAGCAGTTACTCGGACAGACAAGAGACCCAGTACTTC. Its protein is CASSYSDRQETQYF.